The present TCR beta chain was sequenced within a study of blood T cell repertoires in COVID-19. Study-wide context: Sources were T cells, B-cell-depleted T cells, or PBMCs; the material itself was cDNA or gDNA.

Only a few counts were recorded for this clone. TCRdb's table, derived via immunoSEQ multiplex PCR, lists solely in-frame clones and lacks some. The data hold about 200,000 clones, with about 86% observed a single time. With 4 bases removed from V and 10 bases from J, the gap between germline ends came to 20 bases. The germline V gene has CDR1 SGHDT and CDR2 YYEEEE. There are 14 residues in the CDR3. This TCR was sampled from a woman aged 70-85 years with acute or convalescent COVID-19. The genes are TRBV5-6 and TRBJ1-2, with a tentative D call TRBD1 (5 bases). The sequenced sample consisted of peripheral blood. This CDR3 reads CASSPTGGGSVYTF. CDR3 coding DNA: TGTGCCAGCAGCCCCACGGGTGGGGGGAGTGTCTACACCTTC.